This T cell receptor (beta chain) appears in the sequencing data of a study of OX40 agonist ivuxolimab in advanced cancers. As for the study in general: Ivuxolimab is a fully human IgG2 antibody that activates OX40 (CD134). The dose-escalation cohort had hepatocellular carcinoma, melanoma, renal cell or head and neck cancer.

Study-wide findings and caveats: Those patients achieving a partial response at 0.1-3.0 mg/kg showed among the lowest clonal expansion. More expanded clones were found, on average, in CD8+ than in CD4+ T cells.

Of note for this clone: Antigen: not known.

Clones were sequenced by immunoSEQ multiplex PCR, and TCRdb holds only the in-frame ones, with some missing. The data hold 3,000 to 3,500 clones, with more than 70% observed a single time. Trimming shortened V by 1 base and J by 0 bases, and 6 bases separated the two germline ends. The CDR3 is 14 amino acids. Germline V CDR1 and CDR2: SEHNR, FQNEAQ (reference sequence). The clonotype comes from an adult with an advanced solid tumor such as melanoma, head and neck, liver or kidney cancer. Here the sequenced sample was CD4+ or CD8+ T cells sorted from blood, taken in a trial of the OX40 agonist ivuxolimab. The chain recombines TRBV7-9 with TRBJ1-1; the D is unclear. Here the CDR3 reads CASSLGGMNTEAFF. The CDR3 nucleotides are TGTGCCAGCAGCTTAGGTGGCATGAACACTGAAGCTTTCTTT.